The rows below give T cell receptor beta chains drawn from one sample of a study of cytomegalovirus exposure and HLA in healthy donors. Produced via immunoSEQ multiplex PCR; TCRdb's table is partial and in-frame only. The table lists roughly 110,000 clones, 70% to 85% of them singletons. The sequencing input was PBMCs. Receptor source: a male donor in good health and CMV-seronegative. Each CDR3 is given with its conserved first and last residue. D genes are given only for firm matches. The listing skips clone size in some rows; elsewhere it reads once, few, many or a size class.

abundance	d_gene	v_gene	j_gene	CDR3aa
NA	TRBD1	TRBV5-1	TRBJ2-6	CASSPETGVGANVLTF
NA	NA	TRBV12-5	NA	CASGPKGQYEQYF
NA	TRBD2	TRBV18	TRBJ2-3	CASSLGPLAGGRGTDTQYF
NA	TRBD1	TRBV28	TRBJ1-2	CATRGQGDNYGYTF
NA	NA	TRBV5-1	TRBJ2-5	CASSLLGREQETQYF
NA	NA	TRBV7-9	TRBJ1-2	CASSFPPGLIYGYTF
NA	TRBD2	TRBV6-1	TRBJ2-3	CASSEVAGGLTDTQYF
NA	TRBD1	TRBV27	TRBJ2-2	CASNSRTGGTGELFF
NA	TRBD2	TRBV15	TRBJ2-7	CATSGPSGSSYEQYF
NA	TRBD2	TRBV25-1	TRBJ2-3	CASTGTSGGNTQYF
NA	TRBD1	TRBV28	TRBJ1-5	CASSIGTGNQPQHF
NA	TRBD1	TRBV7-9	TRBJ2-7	CASTQEGQVYEQYF
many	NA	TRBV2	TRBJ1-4	CASLIGGATNEKLFF
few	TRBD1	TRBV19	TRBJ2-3	CASSTTGQGITDTQYF
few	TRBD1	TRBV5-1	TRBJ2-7	CASRPRDRAYEQYF
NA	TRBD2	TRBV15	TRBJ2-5	CATSIGRNQETQYF
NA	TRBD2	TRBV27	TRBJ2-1	CASRPTFTSGSQQRGGEQFF
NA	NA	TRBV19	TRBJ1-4	CATKAFRDSPVEELFF
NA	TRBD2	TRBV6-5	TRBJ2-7	CASRDLEGLGYEQYF
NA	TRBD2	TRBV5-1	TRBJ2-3	CASSFSGRDTDTQYF
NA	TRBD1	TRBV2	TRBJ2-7	CASSGQGIHEQYF
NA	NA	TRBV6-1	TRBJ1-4	CASLRTATNEKLFF
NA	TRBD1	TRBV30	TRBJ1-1	CACDRGNTEAFF
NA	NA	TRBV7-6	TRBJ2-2	CASSANSRNTGELFF
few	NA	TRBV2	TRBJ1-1	CASKEQMNTEAFF
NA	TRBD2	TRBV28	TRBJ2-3	CALGRGRTSTDTQYF
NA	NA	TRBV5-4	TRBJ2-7	CASSSRTGYEQYF
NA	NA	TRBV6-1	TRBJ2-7	CASSEALRVYEQYF
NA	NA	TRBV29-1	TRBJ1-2	CSVEDPGRGYTF
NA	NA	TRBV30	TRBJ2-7	CAWSPWTSGGHEQYF
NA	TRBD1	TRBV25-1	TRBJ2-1	CASSESGTVGEQFF
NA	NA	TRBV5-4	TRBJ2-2	CASSLGREGGGELFF
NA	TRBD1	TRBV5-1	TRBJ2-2	CASSLGQDTGELFF